This T cell receptor (beta chain) derives from a study of shared clonotypes between healthy human individuals. Findings and limits, study-wide: The study found roughly 5% of naive CD4 clonotypes shared across four donors. Researchers sampled blood only, noting tissue repertoires likely differ. Even with large depth, rarefaction showed that sorted-subset sequencing was incomplete.

To note about this clone: The antigen remains undetermined.

Sequencing was performed with immunoSEQ multiplex PCR; in TCRdb, only in-frame clones are kept and a portion is missing. The sample contains hundreds of thousands of clones, 72% of which appear only once. Germline lookup yields CDR1 SGHRS and CDR2 YFSETQ. The CDR3 loop spans 15 amino acids. V gave up 1 base and J gave up 0 bases, with 8 bases separating them. The clonotype comes from a woman aged 25 to 45 in good health. The sequenced sample consisted of memory CD4+ T cells sorted from blood. Subset here: CD45RA-negative fraction. The V and J genes are TRBV5-1 and TRBJ1-5; D is unresolved. The CDR3 DNA follows: TGCGCCAGCAGCTTGCGCGGCAATAGCAATCAGCCCCAGCATTTT. Protein sequence: CASSLRGNSNQPQHF. The complete variable domain, with remaining parts taken from reference TRBV5-1 and TRBJ1-5, reads KAGVTQTPRYLIKTRGQQVTLSCSPISGHRSVSWYQQTPGQGLQFLFEYFSETQRNKGNFPGRFSGRQFSNSRSEMNVSTLELGDSALYLCASSLRGNSNQPQHFGDGTRLSIL.